The clone carrying this T cell receptor (beta chain) was observed a few times. No antigen is known for it. The entry originates in a study of T-cell reconstitution after alpha-beta-depleted transplantation in children. General observations from the study: Reportedly, alpha-beta T cells present about two months post-transplant originated from several hundred expanded clones of graft origin. T-cell counts and diversity at one year post-transplant came mainly from newly produced T cells. Some patients owed their high day-60 TCRbeta diversity to surviving recipient T cells and thymic progenitors.

The TCRbeta library incorporated unique molecular identifiers. TCRdb redid the calling of the PCR reads with MiXCR, one entry per CDR3 protein. The table includes about 440,000 distinct CDR3 sequences, about 40% detected once. Germline loops: CDR1 SGHTA, CDR2 FQGNSA. J lost 7 bases, V lost 1 base, and 7 bases had no gene match. The CDR3 length is 15 residues. Sequenced material: PBMCs, taken before TCRalphabeta/CD19-depleted stem cell transplant. The rearrangement links TRBV7-2 to TRBJ2-4, with 7 bases that match TRBD2. This TCR came from a girl aged 2-10 years with aplastic anemia, due to receive a stem cell transplant. The CDR3 is CASSLGAGALNIQYF. The CDR3 region has the DNA TGTGCCAGCAGCTTAGGGGCGGGAGCACTGAACATTCAGTACTTC.